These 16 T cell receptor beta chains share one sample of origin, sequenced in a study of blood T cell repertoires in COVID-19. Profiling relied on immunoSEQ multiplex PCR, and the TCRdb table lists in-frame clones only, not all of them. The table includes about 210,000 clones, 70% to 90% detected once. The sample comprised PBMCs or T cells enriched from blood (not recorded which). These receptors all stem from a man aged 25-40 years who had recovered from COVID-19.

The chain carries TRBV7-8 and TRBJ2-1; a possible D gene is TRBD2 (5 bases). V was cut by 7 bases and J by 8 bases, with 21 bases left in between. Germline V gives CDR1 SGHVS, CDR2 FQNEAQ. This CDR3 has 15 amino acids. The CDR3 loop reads CASTVSGINRDEQFF. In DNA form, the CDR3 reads TGTGCCAGCACCGTCTCCGGGATAAACCGCGATGAGCAGTTCTTC.

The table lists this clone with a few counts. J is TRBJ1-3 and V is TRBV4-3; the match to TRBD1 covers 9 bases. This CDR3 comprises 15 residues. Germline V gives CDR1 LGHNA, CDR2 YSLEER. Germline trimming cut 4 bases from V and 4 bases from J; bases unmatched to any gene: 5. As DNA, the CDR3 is TGCGCCAGCAGCCGTACAGGGGGCTTCGGAAACACCATATATTTT. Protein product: CASSRTGGFGNTIYF.

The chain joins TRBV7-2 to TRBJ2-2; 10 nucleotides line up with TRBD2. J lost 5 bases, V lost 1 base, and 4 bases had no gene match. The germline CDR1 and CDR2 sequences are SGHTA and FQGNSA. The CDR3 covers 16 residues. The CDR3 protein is CASSLVRLAGTGELFF. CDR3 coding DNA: TGTGCCAGCAGCTTAGTAAGACTAGCGGGTACCGGGGAGCTGTTTTTT.

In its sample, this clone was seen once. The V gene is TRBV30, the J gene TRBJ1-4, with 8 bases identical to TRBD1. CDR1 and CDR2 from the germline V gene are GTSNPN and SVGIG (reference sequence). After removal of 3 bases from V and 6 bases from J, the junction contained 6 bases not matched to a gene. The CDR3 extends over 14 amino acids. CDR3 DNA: TGTGCCTGGAGACCGGGACAGGTTGATGAAAAACTGTTTTTT. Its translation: CAWRPGQVDEKLFF.

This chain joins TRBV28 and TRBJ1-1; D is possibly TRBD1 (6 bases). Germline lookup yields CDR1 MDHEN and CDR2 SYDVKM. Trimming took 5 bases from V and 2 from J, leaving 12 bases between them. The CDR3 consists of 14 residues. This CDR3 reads CASSPTTGNTEAFF. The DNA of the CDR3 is TGTGCCAGCAGTCCCACGACAGGAAACACTGAAGCTTTCTTT.

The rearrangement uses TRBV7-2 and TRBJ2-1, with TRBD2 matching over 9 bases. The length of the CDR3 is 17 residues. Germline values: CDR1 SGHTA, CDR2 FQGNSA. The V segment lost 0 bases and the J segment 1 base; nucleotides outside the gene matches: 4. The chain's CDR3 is CASSLAGGLASYNEQFF. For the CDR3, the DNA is TGTGCCAGCAGCTTAGCGGGCGGACTAGCGTCCTACAATGAGCAGTTCTTC.

CDR3 in DNA: TGTGCCAGCAGTTCAACCAGGGGGCATGGCTACACCTTC. This gives the protein CASSSTRGHGYTF. V is TRBV27 and J is TRBJ1-2, with 8 bases matching TRBD1. Looked up from germline, CDR1 is MNHEY and CDR2 is SMNVEV (reference sequence). Trimming at V came to 4 bases and at J to 6 bases, leaving 4 bases not matched to a gene. The CDR3 has 13 residues.

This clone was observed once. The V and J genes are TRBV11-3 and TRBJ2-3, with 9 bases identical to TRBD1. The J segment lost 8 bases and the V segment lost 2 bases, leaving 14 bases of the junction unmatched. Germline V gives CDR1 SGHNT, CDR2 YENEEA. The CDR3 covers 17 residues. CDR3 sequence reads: CASSLNPGTGISGTQYF. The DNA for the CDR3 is TGTGCCAGCAGCTTAAACCCCGGGACAGGGATCTCTGGTACGCAGTATTTT.

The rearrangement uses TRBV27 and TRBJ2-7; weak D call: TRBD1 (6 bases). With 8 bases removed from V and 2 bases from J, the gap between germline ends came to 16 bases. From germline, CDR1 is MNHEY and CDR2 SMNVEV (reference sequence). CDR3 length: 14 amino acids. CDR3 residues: CASSPRGRAYEQYF. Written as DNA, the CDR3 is TGTGCCAGCTCTCCCAGGGGCAGGGCCTACGAGCAGTACTTC.

CDR3 sequence: CASSHLPTGVDTQYF. CDR3 bases: TGTGCCAGCAGCCATTTACCCACAGGGGTGGATACGCAGTATTTT. The chain joins TRBV6-2 or TRBV6-3 to TRBJ2-3, with 7 bases fitting TRBD1. The junction had 12 bases not matched to a gene; V was cut back by 6 bases and J by 6 bases. The germline gives CDR1 MNHEY, CDR2 SVGEGT. CDR3 length equals 15 residues.

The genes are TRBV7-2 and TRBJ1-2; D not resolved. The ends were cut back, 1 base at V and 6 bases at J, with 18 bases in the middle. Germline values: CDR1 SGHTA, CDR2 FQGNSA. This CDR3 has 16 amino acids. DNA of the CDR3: TGTGCCAGCAGCTTAGTTGGTCGGGTCACCCATCATGGCTACACCTTC. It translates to CASSLVGRVTHHGYTF.

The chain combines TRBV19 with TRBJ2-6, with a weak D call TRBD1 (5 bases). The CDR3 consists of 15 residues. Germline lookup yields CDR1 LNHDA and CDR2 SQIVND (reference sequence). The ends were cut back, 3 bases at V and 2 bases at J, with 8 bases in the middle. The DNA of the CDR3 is TGTGCCAGTAGTATCTGGGGCGCTGGGGCCAACGTCCTGACTTTC. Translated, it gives CASSIWGAGANVLTF.

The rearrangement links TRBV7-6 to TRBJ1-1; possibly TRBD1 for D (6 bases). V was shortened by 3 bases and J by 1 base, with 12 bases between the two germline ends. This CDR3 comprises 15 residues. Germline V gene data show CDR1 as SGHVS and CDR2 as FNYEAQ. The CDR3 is CASSFLSGENTEAFF. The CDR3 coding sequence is TGTGCCAGCAGCTTTTTATCAGGGGAGAACACTGAAGCTTTCTTT. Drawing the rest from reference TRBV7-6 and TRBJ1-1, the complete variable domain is GAGVSQSPRYKVTKRGQDVALRCDPISGHVSLYWYRQALGQGPEFLTYFNYEAQQDKSGLPNDRFSAERPEGSISTLTIQRTEQRDSAMYRCASSFLSGENTEAFFGQGTRLTVV.

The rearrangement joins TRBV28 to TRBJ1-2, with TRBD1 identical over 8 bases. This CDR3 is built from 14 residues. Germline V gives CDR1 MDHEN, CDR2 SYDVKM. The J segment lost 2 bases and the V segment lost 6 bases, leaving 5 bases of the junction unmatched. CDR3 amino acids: CASSWTGHNYGYTF. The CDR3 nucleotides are TGTGCCAGCAGCTGGACAGGGCACAACTATGGCTACACCTTC.

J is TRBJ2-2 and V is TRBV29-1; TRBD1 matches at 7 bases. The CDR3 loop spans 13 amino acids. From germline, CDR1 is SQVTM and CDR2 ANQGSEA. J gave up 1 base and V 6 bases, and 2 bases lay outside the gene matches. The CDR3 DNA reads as TGCAGCGTGGGACAGTGGAACACCGGGGAGCTGTTTTTT. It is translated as CSVGQWNTGELFF.

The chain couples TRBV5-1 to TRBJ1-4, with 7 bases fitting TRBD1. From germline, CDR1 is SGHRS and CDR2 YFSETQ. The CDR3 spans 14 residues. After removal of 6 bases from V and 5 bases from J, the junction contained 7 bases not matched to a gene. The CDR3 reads CASTAGTVNEKLFF. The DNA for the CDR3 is TGCGCCAGCACCGCCGGGACAGTGAATGAAAAACTGTTTTTT.